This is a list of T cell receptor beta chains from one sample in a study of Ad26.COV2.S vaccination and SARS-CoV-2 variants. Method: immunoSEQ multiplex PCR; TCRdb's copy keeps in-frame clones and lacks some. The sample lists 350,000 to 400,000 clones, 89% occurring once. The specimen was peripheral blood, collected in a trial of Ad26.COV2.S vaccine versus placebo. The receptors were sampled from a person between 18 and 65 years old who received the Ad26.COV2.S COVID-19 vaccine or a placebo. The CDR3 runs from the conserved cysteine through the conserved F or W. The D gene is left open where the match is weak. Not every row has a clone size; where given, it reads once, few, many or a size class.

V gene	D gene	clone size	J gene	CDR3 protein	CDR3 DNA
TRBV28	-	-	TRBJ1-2	CASSPGGGTYGYTF	TGTGCCAGCAGCCCGGGGGGGGGAACCTATGGCTACACCTTC
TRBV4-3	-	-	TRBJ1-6	CASSHVTGGGSPLHF	TGCGCCAGCAGCCACGTGACGGGGGGCGGTTCACCCCTCCACTTT
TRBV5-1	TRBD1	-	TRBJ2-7	CASSPRTGSYEQYF	TGCGCCAGCAGCCCACGGACAGGCTCCTACGAGCAGTACTTC
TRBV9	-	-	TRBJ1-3	CASSAQFQGRGGNTIYF	TGTGCCAGCAGCGCCCAGTTCCAGGGAAGGGGTGGAAACACCATATATTTT
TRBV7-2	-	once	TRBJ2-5	CASSPAEGVWKTQYF	TGTGCCAGCAGCCCTGCAGAGGGGGTGTGGAAGACCCAGTACTTC
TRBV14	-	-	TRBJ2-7	CASSQGAITYEQYF	TGTGCCAGCAGCCAAGGGGCCATAACCTACGAGCAGTACTTC
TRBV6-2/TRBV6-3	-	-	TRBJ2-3	CASSGITDTQYF	TGTGCCAGCAGTGGCATCACAGATACGCAGTATTTT
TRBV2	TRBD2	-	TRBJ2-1	CASHGTSGSRYNEQFF	TGTGCCAGCCATGGGACTAGCGGGAGTCGGTACAATGAGCAGTTCTTC
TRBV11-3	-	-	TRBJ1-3	CASGIMMTGNTIYF	TGTGCCAGCGGTATCATGATGACTGGAAACACCATATATTTT
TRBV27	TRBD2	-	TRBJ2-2	CASSRTSGSLTGELFF	TGTGCCAGCAGCCGGACTAGCGGGAGTCTCACCGGGGAGCTGTTTTTT
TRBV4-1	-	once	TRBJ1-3	CASSQDRRPNFGNTIYF	TGCGCCAGCAGCCAAGATCGGCGGCCCAACTTTGGAAACACCATATATTTT
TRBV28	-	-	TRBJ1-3	CASSFHRGGGGNTIYF	TGTGCCAGCAGTTTTCACCGAGGGGGAGGTGGAAACACCATATATTTT
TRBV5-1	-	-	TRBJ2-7	CASSPGSHYEQYF	TGCGCCAGCAGCCCCGGGAGCCACTACGAGCAGTACTTC
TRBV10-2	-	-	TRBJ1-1	CASKGQPDTEAFF	TGCGCCAGCAAAGGACAGCCAGACACTGAAGCTTTCTTT
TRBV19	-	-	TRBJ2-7	CASSIDTAGSYEQYF	TGTGCCAGTAGTATAGATACGGCAGGGAGCTACGAGCAGTACTTC
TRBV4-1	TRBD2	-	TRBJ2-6	CASSQDLGRGRGSGANVLTF	TGCGCCAGCAGCCAAGATCTGGGAAGAGGGAGGGGTTCGGGGGCCAACGTCCTGACTTTC
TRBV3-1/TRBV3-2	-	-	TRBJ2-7	CASSQEVARDEQYF	TGTGCCAGCAGCCAAGAGGTGGCCAGGGACGAGCAGTACTTC
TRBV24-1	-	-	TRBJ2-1	CATSALRAGPSYNEQFF	TGTGCCACCAGTGCCCTTCGAGCGGGCCCATCCTACAATGAGCAGTTCTTC
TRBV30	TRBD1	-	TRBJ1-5	CAWSVRGQIGPQHF	TGTGCCTGGAGTGTAAGGGGACAGATCGGGCCCCAGCATTTT
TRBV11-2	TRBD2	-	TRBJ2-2	CASSRGRGAGGPSDGELFF	TGTGCCAGCAGCAGAGGGAGAGGGGCGGGAGGGCCTTCTGACGGGGAGCTGTTTTTT
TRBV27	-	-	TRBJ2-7	CASSLSRGPLHEQYF	TGTGCCAGCAGTTTATCGCGGGGTCCTCTCCACGAGCAGTACTTC
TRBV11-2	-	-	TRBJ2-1	CASSWGVHRAYNEQFF	TGTGCCAGCAGCTGGGGGGTCCACCGGGCATACAATGAGCAGTTCTTC
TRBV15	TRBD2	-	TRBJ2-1	CATSRDLAGVGTEQFF	TGTGCCACCAGCAGAGATCTGGCGGGAGTGGGCACTGAGCAGTTCTTC
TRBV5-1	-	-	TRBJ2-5	CASSLGQPKETQYF	TGCGCCAGCAGCTTGGGGCAACCTAAAGAGACCCAGTACTTC
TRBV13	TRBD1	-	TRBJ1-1	CASSSKVDRDRGTEAFF	TGTGCCAGCAGCTCGAAGGTGGACAGGGACCGGGGCACTGAAGCTTTCTTT
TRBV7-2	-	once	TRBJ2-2	CASSSRNTGELFF	TGTGCCAGCAGCTCGAGGAACACCGGGGAGCTGTTTTTT
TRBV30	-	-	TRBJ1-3	CAGFGPSGNTIYF	TGTGCCGGATTCGGTCCGTCTGGAAACACCATATATTTT
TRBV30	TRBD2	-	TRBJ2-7	CAWSGGEGLEQYF	TGTGCCTGGAGTGGAGGGGAGGGGTTAGAGCAGTACTTC
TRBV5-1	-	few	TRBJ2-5	CASSLDSPAQYF	TGCGCCAGCAGCTTAGACAGCCCGGCCCAGTACTTC
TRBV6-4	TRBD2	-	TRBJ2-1	CASSDSGEGNEQFF	TGTGCCAGCAGTGACTCGGGGGAGGGCAATGAGCAGTTCTTC
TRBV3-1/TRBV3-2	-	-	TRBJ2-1	CASSPAGLNYNEQFF	TGTGCCAGCAGCCCCGCGGGACTGAACTACAATGAGCAGTTCTTC